Below, 2 T cell receptor beta chains from the same sample are listed, as sequenced in a study of radiotherapy plus CTLA-4 blockade in lung cancer. TCRdb's copy holds only in-frame clones and misses some; the assay was immunoSEQ multiplex PCR. Counted here are about 81,000 clones, about 78% occurring once; the ten biggest clones make up more than 12%. The sequencing here drew on peripheral blood, taken from a patient treated with radiotherapy plus ipilimumab. Receptor source: a human donor with non-small cell lung cancer that progressed on radiotherapy plus ipilimumab.

This clone was counted between two and nine times. The chain joins TRBV29-1 to TRBJ2-5; 15 bases map to TRBD2. Germline V gene sequence: CDR1 SQVTM, CDR2 ANQGSEA. The V and J ends lost 6 bases and 0 bases, in that order; junction bases with no gene match: 8. The CDR3 is 17 residues long. The CDR3 loop is CSVRGLAGGGYQETQYF. The CDR3 DNA reads TGCAGCGTCAGGGGACTAGCGGGGGGCGGGTACCAAGAGACCCAGTACTTC.

The chain recombines TRBV9 with TRBJ2-7, with 7 bases that match TRBD1. The germline V gene encodes CDR1 SGDLS and CDR2 YYNGEE. The ends lost 2 bases at V and 5 bases at J; junction bases unmatched: 10. The CDR3 covers 15 residues. The CDR3: CASSVAVGQTNEQYF. As DNA, the CDR3 is TGTGCCAGCAGCGTCGCCGTGGGACAGACCAACGAGCAGTACTTC.